This T cell receptor beta chain comes out of a study of neurological immune-mediated disorders. 5'RACE with 10-nucleotide random UMIs generated the cDNA. Each CDR3 protein gets one entry after TCRdb re-called the 5' RACE reads with MiXCR. This table holds over 45,000 distinct CDR3 sequences, just under 4% found once. The germline gives CDR1 DFQATT, CDR2 SNEGSKA (reference sequence). Trimming removed 0 bases at V and 4 bases at J, with 15 bases between. The CDR3 extends over 15 amino acids. Overall study findings and caveats: Phylogenetic grouping put 18 of 34 multiple sclerosis patients' repertoires into one related-CDR3 cluster, a possible signature. Neither clinical nor MRI features showed any association with the multiple sclerosis repertoire cluster, and the authors stated that larger cohorts are needed.

There were 1 million CD4+ or CD8+ T cells used in the sorted libraries. This clonotype occurred many times. Its specificity is unknown. The receptor was isolated from a woman in her 40s with multiple sclerosis. The sequencing sample was made of CD4+ T cells from blood. The gene calls are TRBV20-1 and TRBJ1-1, with a weak D call TRBD1 (5 bases). This CDR3 is CSARDPTREGTEAFF. CDR3 coding DNA: TGCAGTGCTAGAGATCCGACCAGGGAGGGCACTGAAGCTTTCTTT.